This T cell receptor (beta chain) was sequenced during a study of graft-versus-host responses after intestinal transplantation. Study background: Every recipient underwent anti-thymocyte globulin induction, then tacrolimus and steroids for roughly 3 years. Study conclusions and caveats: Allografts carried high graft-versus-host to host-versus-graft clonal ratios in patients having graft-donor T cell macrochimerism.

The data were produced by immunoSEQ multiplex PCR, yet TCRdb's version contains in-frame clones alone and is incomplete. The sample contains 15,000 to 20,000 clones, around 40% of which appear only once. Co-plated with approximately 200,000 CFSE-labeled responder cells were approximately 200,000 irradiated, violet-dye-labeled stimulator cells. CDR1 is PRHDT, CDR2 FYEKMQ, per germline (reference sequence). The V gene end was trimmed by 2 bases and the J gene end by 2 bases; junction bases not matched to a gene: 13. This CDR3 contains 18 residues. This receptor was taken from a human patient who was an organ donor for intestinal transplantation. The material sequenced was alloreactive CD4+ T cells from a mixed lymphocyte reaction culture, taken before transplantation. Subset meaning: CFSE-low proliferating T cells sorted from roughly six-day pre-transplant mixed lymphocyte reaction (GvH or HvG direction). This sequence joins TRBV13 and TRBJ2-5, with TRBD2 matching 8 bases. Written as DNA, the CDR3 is TGTGCCAGCAGCTTATCTCTACTGCGGGAGGTGGGACAAGAGACCCAGTACTTC. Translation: CASSLSLLREVGQETQYF. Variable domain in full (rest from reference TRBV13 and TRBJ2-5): AAGVIQSPRHLIKEKRETATLKCYPIPRHDTVYWYQQGPGQDPQFLISFYEKMQSDKGSIPDRFSAQQFSDYHSELNMSSLELGDSALYFCASSLSLLREVGQETQYFGPGTRLLVL.